This is a list of T cell receptor beta chains from one sample in a study of tumor-infiltrating lymphocytes in primary liver carcinoma. Each CDR3 protein gets one entry after TCRdb re-called the multiplex PCR reads with MiXCR. In the table there are 75,000 or so distinct CDR3 sequences, about 70% of which are singletons. The sample comprised liver tumor tissue from sampling region 4. Receptors were obtained from a man aged 40-55 years with primary liver carcinoma and hepatitis B virus infection. CDR3s include the opening cysteine and the closing phenylalanine or tryptophan. A D gene is named only where the DNA matches it firmly. For some rows the clone size is stated as once, few or many, or as a class when expanded; others skip it.

D,V,size,J,length,CDR3,DNA
TRBD1,TRBV29-1,-,TRBJ2-5,14,CSVDGTGVQETKYF,TGCAGCGTCGATGGGACAGGAGTCCAGGAGACCAAGTACTTC
-,TRBV6-1,many,TRBJ1-1,15,CASSEKPYSNTEAFF,TGTGCCAGCAGTGAGAAGCCGTACTCTAACACTGAAGCTTTCTTT
-,TRBV11-1,many,TRBJ2-7,12,CASSPDSYEQYF,TGTGCCAGCAGCCCTGACTCCTACGAGCAGTACTTC
TRBD1,TRBV10-2,many,TRBJ2-7,19,CASSAEPDRGLAVPYEQYF,TGCGCCAGCAGTGCAGAACCTGACAGGGGGCTCGCCGTTCCCTACGAGCAGTACTTC
TRBD1,TRBV6-1,many,TRBJ2-3,15,CASSQSTGGTDTQYF,TGTGCCAGCAGTCAATCGACAGGGGGCACAGATACGCAGTATTTT
-,TRBV29-1,-,TRBJ1-5,15,CNVGSGLLGTGTQHF,TGCAACGTTGGAAGCGGTCTGCTAGGAACAGGTACGCAGCATTTT
-,TRBV7-8,-,TRBJ2-7,16,CASNWPGGAAGYEQYF,TGTGCCAGCAACTGGCCTGGAGGGGCGGCAGGCTACGAGCAGTACTTC
-,TRBV6-6,-,TRBJ1-6,17,CGSSRTGSLAGNSHLHF,TGTGGCAGCAGTAGGACGGGTTCCTTGGCAGGGAATTCACACCTCCACTTT
-,TRBV5-1,many,TRBJ2-6,15,CASMEGSGGANVLTF,TGCGCCAGCATGGAGGGTAGCGGTGGGGCCAACGTCCTGACTTTC
-,TRBV11-2,-,TRBJ1-2,15,CASSLSGRGTYGYTF,TGTGCCAGCAGCTTGTCCGGCCGGGGGACCTATGGCTACACCTTC
-,TRBV12-3/TRBV12-4,once,TRBJ2-5,13,CANSLLSQETQYF,TGTGCCAACAGTTTGCTATCACAAGAGACCCAGTACTTC
-,TRBV6-6,-,TRBJ2-7,13,CTSMWEQSYEQYF,TGTACCAGCATGTGGGAACAGTCCTACGAGCAGTATTTC
TRBD1,TRBV28,many,TRBJ2-5,16,CASSLSTGGYQETQYF,TGTGCCAGCAGTTTAAGTACAGGGGGCTACCAAGAGACCCAGTACTTC
-,TRBV6-5,many,TRBJ2-7,15,CASTYSRPGTYEQYF,TGTGCCAGCACCTACTCCCGGCCAGGCACCTACGAGCAGTACTTC
TRBD1,TRBV28,-,TRBJ2-2,16,CANSTGQGISTGELFF,TGTGCCAACAGTACTGGACAGGGAATCTCTACCGGGGAGCTGTTTTTT
-,TRBV29-1,few,TRBJ2-1,13,CSVDERSHREQFF,TGCAGCGTTGACGAGAGGTCCCACAGAGAGCAGTTCTTC
-,TRBV28,many,TRBJ2-5,12,CASSPVGETQYF,TGTGCCAGTAGCCCAGTAGGTGAGACCCAGTACTTC
-,TRBV11-2,-,TRBJ2-1,16,CASSQLRSSGCDEQFF,TGTGCCAGCAGTCAACTCCGGTCTAGTGGCTGCGATGAGCAGTTCTTC
TRBD2,TRBV5-1,-,TRBJ2-3,15,CANSLASGCTDTQYF,TGCGCCAACAGCTTGGCTAGCGGGTGCACAGATACGCAGTATTTT
-,TRBV29-1,-,TRBJ2-5,15,CSVAPWDKTGETQYF,TGCAGCGTGGCCCCTTGGGACAAAACAGGGGAGACCCAGTACTTC
-,TRBV18,few,TRBJ2-2,12,CASSRPTGELFF,TGTGCCAGCTCACGTCCAACCGGGGAGCTGTTTTTT
-,TRBV5-4,-,TRBJ2-1,17,CASIRGGTSRAADEQFF,TGTGCCAGCATCCGTGGGGGCACCAGCCGCGCAGCCGATGAGCAGTTCTTC